The present T cell receptor (beta chain) was sequenced within a study of blood T cell repertoires in COVID-19. At the level of the study: From the United States, Italy and Spain came samples of acute and convalescent COVID-19.

Original data processing: Amplifying reference gene primers gave estimates of nucleated cell counts. Produced via immunoSEQ multiplex PCR; TCRdb's table is partial and in-frame only. Clone size and V and J calls were adopted from that table, with D and trimming inferred from the DNA. The data hold about 300,000 clones, with around nine tenths observed a single time. V trimming: 6 bases; J trimming: 5 bases; junction bases outside the gene matches: 8. Germline CDR1 is MNHNY and CDR2 is SVGAGI (reference sequence). The CDR3 covers 15 residues. The source is a man aged 65-85 years with acute or convalescent COVID-19. The V and J genes are TRBV6-6 and TRBJ2-7; 12 bases fit TRBD2. Sequenced: peripheral blood. DNA for the CDR3: TGTGCCAGCAGCCTAAGACTAGCGGGAGCAGACGAGCAGTACTTC. It translates to CASSLRLAGADEQYF.